These 11 T cell receptor beta chains were sequenced from one sample in a study of CD4+ T cells in melanoma. Here immunoSEQ multiplex PCR was the method, and the copy in TCRdb shows in-frame clones only, minus some. The sample carries more than 9,000 clones, approximately 67% recorded once. The specimen sequenced was cells from a culture (not recorded whether cultured in vitro). These receptors all stem from a human donor with melanoma.

This clone came up a few times. This chain connects TRBV11-2 to TRBJ1-6, with a weak D call TRBD1 (6 bases). The V gene's germline CDR1 is SGHAT and CDR2 FQNNGV. CDR3 size: 17 residues. With 5 bases removed from V and 0 bases from J, the gap between germline ends came to 14 bases. CDR3 protein: CASSLYRASSYNSPLHF. The CDR3, as DNA: TGTGCCAGCAGCCTTTACAGGGCGAGCTCCTATAATTCACCCCTCCACTTT.

This rearrangement joins TRBV4-1 to TRBJ1-2; TRBD1 is a possible D gene (5 bases). The CDR3 sequence is 15 residues long. V was trimmed by 5 bases and J by 6 bases, leaving 19 bases between them. Germline V CDR1 and CDR2: MGHRA, YSYEKL. CDR3 residues: CASSAPGRAFDGYTF. The CDR3 coding sequence is TGCGCCAGCAGCGCTCCGGGACGGGCCTTTGATGGCTACACCTTC.

This clone was seen a few times. The chain recombines TRBV18 with TRBJ1-1; D unresolved. The V gene's germline CDR1 is KGHSH and CDR2 LQKENI. V lost 3 bases to trimming and J lost 0 bases, with 8 bases between them. The CDR3 consists of 14 residues. CDR3: CASSPSIMNTEAFF. The CDR3 DNA reads as TGTGCCAGCTCACCGAGTATAATGAACACTGAAGCTTTCTTT.

This clone was counted once. CDR3 sequence reads: CASSLAGPSYNEQFF. DNA of the CDR3: TGTGCCAGCAGCCTAGCGGGTCCCTCCTACAATGAGCAGTTCTTC. The chain combines TRBV7-3 with TRBJ2-1, with 8 bases aligning to TRBD2. The CDR3 has 15 residues. The V gene end was trimmed by 5 bases and the J gene end by 0 bases; junction bases not matched to a gene: 3. The germline V gene has CDR1 SGHTA and CDR2 FQGTGA. Supplemented by reference TRBV7-3 and TRBJ2-1, the full variable domain reads GAGVSQTPSNKVTEKGKYVELRCDPISGHTALYWYRQSLGQGPEFLIYFQGTGAADDSGLPNDRFFAVRPEGSVSTLKIQRTERGDSAVYLCASSLAGPSYNEQFFGPGTRLTVL.

In this sample, this clone turned up a few times. Additional DNA sequences in this sample encode the identical CDR3. The chain couples TRBV10-2 to TRBJ1-1; D is uncertain. Trimming cost V 3 bases and J 1 base, with 9 bases left between them. Germline V gene sequence: CDR1 WSHSY, CDR2 SAAADI. The CDR3 runs 14 residues. The CDR3 protein is CASSDPSSNTEAFF. For the CDR3, the DNA is TGCGCCAGCAGTGACCCCAGCTCGAACACTGAAGCTTTCTTT.

The table lists this clone with a few counts. This chain connects TRBV25-1 to TRBJ1-2; 8 bases are shared with TRBD1. Trimming removed 8 bases from V and 4 bases from J; junction bases left unmatched: 6. CDR1 is MGHDK, CDR2 SYGVNS, per germline. The CDR3 length is 13 residues. The CDR3 here is CASARTGIYGYTF. The CDR3 DNA reads TGTGCCAGCGCGAGGACAGGGATCTATGGCTACACCTTC.

The chain combines TRBV4-1 with TRBJ1-3; D remains unclear. Trimming cost V 1 base and J 0 bases, with 10 bases left between them. CDR1 MGHRA and CDR2 YSYEKL come from the germline V gene. This CDR3 spans 16 amino acids. CDR3 nucleotides: TGCGCCAGCAGCCAAGTCACATCAGTCTCTGGAAACACCATATATTTT. Amino acids: CASSQVTSVSGNTIYF.

The chain is built from TRBV7-2 and TRBJ1-1; D is possibly TRBD1 (5 bases). Germline CDR1 and CDR2: SGHTA and FQGNSA. The CDR3 loop spans 16 amino acids. The germline V and J ends were trimmed by 1 base and 0 bases, with 12 bases remaining between them. The CDR3 DNA reads as TGTGCCAGCAGCTTAGTGGGGACGGCCATGAACACTGAAGCTTTCTTT. Its translation: CASSLVGTAMNTEAFF.

This clone was observed once. The chain combines TRBV5-4 with TRBJ1-4; D is possibly TRBD1 (5 bases). Trimming stripped 4 bases from V and 6 bases from J, with 13 bases between. The CDR3 has 14 residues. The germline V gene encodes CDR1 SGHNT and CDR2 YYREEE (reference sequence). The CDR3 nucleotides are TGTGCCAGCAGCCCTACGCAGGGCCATGAAAAACTGTTTTTT. Amino acid sequence: CASSPTQGHEKLFF. Full variable domain (missing parts from reference TRBV5-4 and TRBJ1-4): ETGVTQSPTHLIKTRGQQVTLRCSSQSGHNTVSWYQQALGQGPQFIFQYYREEENGRGNFPPRFSGLQFPNYSSELNVNALELDDSALYLCASSPTQGHEKLFFGSGTQLSVL.

The rearrangement joins TRBV19 to TRBJ2-4; TRBD2 agrees at 14 bases. The CDR3 consists of 18 residues. In germline, CDR1 is LNHDA, CDR2 SQIVND (reference sequence). J was trimmed by 0 bases and V by 7 bases; bases with no gene match: 8. The CDR3 DNA is TGTGCCAGTACTTCCGGGACTAGCGGGGGATTAGCCAAAAACATTCAGTACTTC. This encodes CASTSGTSGGLAKNIQYF.

There are a few counts of this clone. The chain combines TRBV2 with TRBJ1-2, with D unclear. CDR1 and CDR2 from the germline V gene are SNHLY and FYNNEI. This CDR3 is built from 12 residues. V was cut by 0 bases and J by 8 bases, with 7 bases left in between. The CDR3 DNA reads TGTGCCAGCAGTGAAGCGCTTCGAGGCTACACCTTC. Translation gives CASSEALRGYTF. Together with reference TRBV2 and TRBJ1-2, the CDR3 gives the full variable domain: EPEVTQTPSHQVTQMGQEVILRCVPISNHLYFYWYRQILGQKVEFLVSFYNNEISEKSEIFDDQFSVERPDGSNFTLKIRSTKLEDSAMYFCASSEALRGYTFGSGTRLTVV.